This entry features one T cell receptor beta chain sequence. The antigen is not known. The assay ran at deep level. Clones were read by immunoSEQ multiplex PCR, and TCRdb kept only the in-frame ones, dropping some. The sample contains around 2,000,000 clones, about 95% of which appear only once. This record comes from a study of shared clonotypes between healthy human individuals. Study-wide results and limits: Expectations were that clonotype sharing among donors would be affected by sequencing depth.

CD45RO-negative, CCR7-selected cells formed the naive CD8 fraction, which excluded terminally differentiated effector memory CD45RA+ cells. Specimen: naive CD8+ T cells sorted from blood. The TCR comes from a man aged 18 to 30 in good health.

The CDR3 DNA is TGTGCCAGCAGCTTGGAGAGCGGGGGGACCTCCTACGAGCAGTACTTC. It codes for CASSLESGGTSYEQYF. This chain uses TRBV5-4 with TRBJ2-7; 9 bases map to TRBD2. With V trimmed by 0 bases and J by 0 bases, 4 bases remained unmatched. The germline gives CDR1 SGHNT, CDR2 YYREEE (reference sequence). The CDR3 loop spans 16 amino acids.